Listed here are 28 T cell receptor beta chains from one sample, sequenced in a study of shared T cell receptors in the human thymus (dated by TCRdb to the early 2020s). Library generation was performed with the immunoSEQ multiplex PCR assay. Here the immuneACCESS table is served through TCRdb, limited to in-frame sequences with V and J called. Missing clones are a known gap in these copies; in checked studies unresolved V genes cover under half, and the rest lacks a known reason. The sample data list about 710,000 clones, and 87% of these were observed just once. The ten largest clones take up 0.0094% of the sample. A further study also used this sample, focusing on human thymus T cells.

The source material was thymocytes. The receptors come from a boy younger than two with a congenital heart defect. Donor details come from another sample of the same person, matched by shared clones.

V gene TRBV15 combines with J gene TRBJ2-7; TRBD1 matches at 9 bases. The ends lost 5 bases at V and 5 bases at J; junction bases unmatched: 13. From germline, CDR1 is LNHNV and CDR2 YYDKDF (reference sequence). The length of the CDR3 is 16 residues. CDR3 sequence: CATSPYLRTGDNEQYF. CDR3 bases: TGTGCCACCAGCCCTTACCTCCGGACAGGGGACAACGAGCAGTACTTC.

V is TRBV4-1 and J is TRBJ2-1; D is possibly TRBD2 (6 bases). The CDR3 runs to 17 residues. CDR1 and CDR2 (germline): MGHRA, YSYEKL. V gave up 7 bases and J gave up 5 bases, with 24 bases separating them. The CDR3 nucleotides read TGCGCCAGCAAGGGAGGACCCGTCAACAAAAAAAACAATGAGCAGTTCTTC. Protein product: CASKGGPVNKKNNEQFF.

The V and J genes are TRBV28 and TRBJ1-2, with unresolved D. Trimming took off 2 bases at V and 4 bases at J, with 11 bases between the two ends. Germline assignment: CDR1 MDHEN and CDR2 SYDVKM. There are 14 residues in the CDR3. The CDR3 protein is CASSLGEAVYGYTF. Here the CDR3 DNA reads TGTGCCAGCAGTTTAGGAGAGGCAGTCTATGGCTACACCTTC.

The rearrangement links TRBV5-1 to TRBJ1-2, with 10 bases matching TRBD1. CDR3 length: 17 residues. V was pared by 8 bases and J by 0 bases, with 13 bases of the junction left unmatched. Germline-derived CDR1 and CDR2 are SGHRS and YFSETQ. The CDR3 protein is CASSLRTGGLANYGYTF. The DNA for the CDR3 is TGCGCCAGTAGCCTTCGGACAGGGGGATTAGCTAACTATGGCTACACCTTC.

The chain joins TRBV28 to TRBJ1-5; 8 bases agree with TRBD1. V lost 3 bases, J lost 4 bases, and 8 bases stayed unmatched. Germline CDR1 and CDR2: MDHEN and SYDVKM. CDR3 size: 16 residues. CDR3 in amino acids: CASSFATQGENQPQHF. Here the CDR3 DNA reads TGTGCCAGCAGTTTCGCGACACAGGGGGAAAATCAGCCCCAGCATTTT. The full variable domain, with the rest looked up from reference TRBV28 and TRBJ1-5, is DVKVTQSSRYLVKRTGEKVFLECVQDMDHENMFWYRQDPGLGLRLIYFSYDVKMKEKGDIPEGYSVSREKKERFSLILESASTNQTSMYLCASSFATQGENQPQHFGDGTRLSIL.

The V call is TRBV28, the J call TRBJ1-1, with 8 bases aligning to TRBD1. The germline V gene has CDR1 MDHEN and CDR2 SYDVKM. The length of the CDR3 is 15 residues. The V gene end was trimmed by 2 bases and the J gene end by 6 bases; junction bases not matched to a gene: 8. DNA for the CDR3: TGTGCCAGCAGTTTAGTCCCAGGGGGCGTTTCTGAAGCTTTCTTT. Protein: CASSLVPGGVSEAFF.

This clone was picked up one time. The chain combines TRBV5-4 with TRBJ2-2, with 10 bases identical to TRBD2. This CDR3 is built from 16 residues. Germline assignment: CDR1 SGHNT and CDR2 YYREEE (reference sequence). The V and J ends lost 4 bases and 1 base, in that order; junction bases with no gene match: 4. The CDR3 here is CASSRRTSGNTGELFF. The DNA for the CDR3 is TGTGCCAGCAGCCGAAGGACTAGCGGGAACACCGGGGAGCTGTTTTTT.

This clone was seen only a few times. V is TRBV27 and J is TRBJ2-6; 8 nucleotides match TRBD1. This CDR3 is 16 amino acids long. V shed 6 bases and J 0 bases; nucleotides not matched to a gene: 4. CDR1 and CDR2 (germline): MNHEY, SMNVEV (reference sequence). This CDR3 reads CASRSGGTSGANVLTF. CDR3 DNA sequence: TGTGCCAGCAGGTCAGGGGGCACCTCTGGGGCCAACGTCCTGACTTTC.

The J gene is TRBJ2-1, the V gene TRBV19, with 8 positions matching TRBD1. The CDR3 spans 15 residues. The V and J ends lost 6 bases and 5 bases, in that order; junction bases with no gene match: 9. Germline CDR1 reads LNHDA; CDR2 reads SQIVND (reference sequence). CDR3 sequence reads: CASSIADRVDNEQFF. The CDR3 DNA reads as TGTGCCAGTAGCATCGCGGACAGGGTCGACAATGAGCAGTTCTTC.

The chain combines TRBV5-1 with TRBJ1-3; D uncertain. Per the germline V gene, CDR1 is SGHRS and CDR2 is YFSETQ. Trimming took off 5 bases at V and 4 bases at J, with 7 bases between the two ends. There are 12 residues in the CDR3. In nucleotides, the CDR3 is TGCGCCAGCAGGGGCCCCGGAAACACCATATATTTT. Translating it yields CASRGPGNTIYF.

The table lists this clone with a count of one. This chain joins TRBV7-9 and TRBJ1-6, with D unresolved. The length of the CDR3 is 16 residues. Germline CDR1 reads SEHNR; CDR2 reads FQNEAQ (reference sequence). V was trimmed by 3 bases and J by 0 bases, leaving 9 bases between them. The CDR3 nucleotides read TGTGCCAGCAGCTTCAACCTGAGCTCCTATAATTCACCCCTCCACTTT. Translating gives CASSFNLSSYNSPLHF. The whole variable domain, filled in from reference TRBV7-9 and TRBJ1-6, reads DTGVSQNPRHKITKRGQNVTFRCDPISEHNRLYWYRQTLGQGPEFLTYFQNEAQLEKSRLLSDRFSAERPKGSFSTLEIQRTEQGDSAMYLCASSFNLSSYNSPLHFGNGTRLTVT.

The V call is TRBV6-6, the J call TRBJ2-1; 9 bases are a match to TRBD2. The trim removed 6 bases at V and 2 bases at J, leaving 8 bases unmatched. Germline values: CDR1 MNHNY, CDR2 SVGAGI (reference sequence). The length of the CDR3 is 16 residues. CDR3 sequence: CASRRRLADTYNEQFF. The DNA for the CDR3 is TGTGCCAGCAGGCGTCGACTAGCGGATACCTACAATGAGCAGTTCTTC.

The chain is built from TRBV7-9 and TRBJ2-5, with D possibly being TRBD2 (5 bases). V was cut by 3 bases and J by 3 bases, with 17 bases left in between. This CDR3 spans 16 amino acids. The germline CDR1 and CDR2 sequences are SEHNR and FQNEAQ (reference sequence). As DNA, the CDR3 is TGTGCCAGCAGCTTGCGGGCTAAGGGTTTGAAAGAGACCCAGTACTTC. The encoded protein is CASSLRAKGLKETQYF.

The V call is TRBV6-1, the J call TRBJ2-7; D perhaps matches TRBD1 (6 bases). V lost 1 base to trimming and J lost 6 bases, with 16 bases between them. CDR1 is MNHNS and CDR2 is SASEGT in the germline V gene. This CDR3 is built from 15 residues. CDR3 DNA sequence: TGTGCCAGCAGTGAAGGGGCAGGGGCCTTATTCGAGCAGTACTTC. Translation gives CASSEGAGALFEQYF.

V gene TRBV9 combines with J gene TRBJ2-3; no reliable D call. The CDR3 spans 13 residues. V gave up 4 bases and J gave up 2 bases, with 8 bases separating them. CDR1 is SGDLS, CDR2 YYNGEE, per germline. The CDR3 region has the DNA TGTGCCAGCAGCCCTTCTTACACAGATACGCAGTATTTT. It encodes CASSPSYTDTQYF. Combining the CDR3 with reference TRBV9 and TRBJ2-3 gives the whole variable domain DSGVTQTPKHLITATGQRVTLRCSPRSGDLSVYWYQQSLDQGLQFLIQYYNGEERAKGNILERFSAQQFPDLHSELNLSSLELGDSALYFCASSPSYTDTQYFGPGTRLTVL.

The chain employs TRBV28 and TRBJ1-4, with D perhaps TRBD1 (6 bases). This CDR3 spans 18 amino acids. The V and J ends lost 1 base and 5 bases respectively, with 20 bases between them. Looked up from germline, CDR1 is MDHEN and CDR2 is SYDVKM. The DNA for the CDR3 is TGTGCCAGCAGTTTATCATCCCGAACAGGGCCCCAGAATGAAAAACTGTTTTTT. It translates to CASSLSSRTGPQNEKLFF.

The chain combines TRBV28 with TRBJ1-3; a weak D match, TRBD1 (6 bases). The CDR3 is 16 amino acids. The germline V gene encodes CDR1 MDHEN and CDR2 SYDVKM. The V gene lost 6 bases and the J gene lost 5 bases, with 20 bases spanning the gap. Written as DNA, the CDR3 is TGTGCCAGCAGCATAAAACAGGGCATGTGGAGAAACACCATATATTTT. It is translated as CASSIKQGMWRNTIYF. The full variable domain, its missing parts supplied by reference TRBV28 and TRBJ1-3, is DVKVTQSSRYLVKRTGEKVFLECVQDMDHENMFWYRQDPGLGLRLIYFSYDVKMKEKGDIPEGYSVSREKKERFSLILESASTNQTSMYLCASSIKQGMWRNTIYFGEGSWLTVV.

The rearrangement uses TRBV27 and TRBJ1-1; the D gene is possibly TRBD1 (6 bases). V lost 5 bases and J 1 base, leaving 11 bases between the germline ends. From germline, CDR1 is MNHEY and CDR2 SMNVEV (reference sequence). This CDR3 is 14 amino acids long. The CDR3 DNA is TGTGCCAGCAGTAGAGGACAGACGAACACTGAAGCTTTCTTT. Translated: CASSRGQTNTEAFF.

The chain recombines TRBV19 with TRBJ1-2, with 7 bases matching TRBD1. Germline-derived CDR1 and CDR2 are LNHDA and SQIVND (reference sequence). With V trimmed by 3 bases and J by 3 bases, 19 bases remained unmatched. The CDR3 is 19 amino acids. The CDR3 spells CASSIPWRLGQDPDYGYTF. CDR3 in DNA: TGTGCCAGTAGTATCCCCTGGAGACTTGGACAGGACCCCGACTATGGCTACACCTTC.

The V and J genes are TRBV7-9 and TRBJ2-3, with TRBD2 as a possible D gene (6 bases). In germline, CDR1 is SEHNR, CDR2 FQNEAQ (reference sequence). The CDR3 extends over 16 amino acids. The ends were cut back, 1 base at V and 4 bases at J, with 15 bases in the middle. The CDR3 spells CASSLVASVDADTQYF. In DNA, the CDR3 is TGTGCCAGCAGCTTAGTGGCTAGCGTCGATGCAGATACGCAGTATTTT.

The rearrangement joins TRBV28 to TRBJ2-7; weak D call: TRBD2 (6 bases). V lost 8 bases and J lost 1, with 27 bases in between. This CDR3 is built from 18 residues. CDR1 is MDHEN, CDR2 SYDVKM, per germline. The CDR3 nucleotides read TGTGCCAGCCTTATGGGGTCCGGGGAGGAAGGGCCATCCTACGAGCAGTACTTC. Encoded protein: CASLMGSGEEGPSYEQYF.

V and J are TRBV27 and TRBJ2-3, with TRBD2 as a possible D gene (6 bases). Germline CDR1 and CDR2: MNHEY and SMNVEV (reference sequence). The CDR3 contains 18 residues. With 2 bases removed from V and 0 bases from J, the gap between germline ends came to 18 bases. DNA for the CDR3: TGTGCCAGCAGTTTAGCCCATCGAGGAGGGACTAGCACAGATACGCAGTATTTT. Amino acids: CASSLAHRGGTSTDTQYF.

A note on this clone: The germline gene is not matched at one end of the junction; a read error may be the cause. The genes are TRBV7-9 and TRBJ2-7; TRBD1 is a possible D gene (7 bases). Germline V CDR1 and CDR2: SEHNR, FQNEAQ (reference sequence). This CDR3 spans 12 amino acids. The CDR3 is CASSPGGTEPYF. The CDR3 region has the DNA TGTGCCAGCAGCCCAGGCGGGACAGAGCCCTATTTC.

The chain employs TRBV7-2 and TRBJ2-1; TRBD2 matches at 10 bases. This CDR3 spans 17 amino acids. Germline V gene data show CDR1 as SGHTA and CDR2 as FQGNSA. The J segment lost 6 bases and the V segment lost 7 bases, leaving 15 bases of the junction unmatched. DNA for the CDR3: TGTGCCAGCACCATTAGTACTAGCGGGGTATGTGGCAATGAGCAGTTCTTC. It is translated as CASTISTSGVCGNEQFF.

DNA of the CDR3: TGTGCCACCAGCGCCCAGACAGGGGTAAATGAAAAACTGTTTTTT. Translated: CATSAQTGVNEKLFF. The chain couples TRBV15 to TRBJ1-4; TRBD1 matches at 8 bases. The CDR3 length is 15 residues. The germline V gene encodes CDR1 LNHNV and CDR2 YYDKDF (reference sequence). The V segment lost 5 bases and the J segment 5 bases; nucleotides outside the gene matches: 7. The entire variable domain, with the rest obtained from reference TRBV15 and TRBJ1-4, is as follows: DAMVIQNPRYQVTQFGKPVTLSCSQTLNHNVMYWYQQKSSQAPKLLFHYYDKDFNNEADTPDNFQSRRPNTSFCFLDIRSPGLGDTAMYLCATSAQTGVNEKLFFGSGTQLSVL.

The chain joins TRBV6-1 to TRBJ1-6; TRBD1 might be the D (5 bases). The length of the CDR3 is 20 residues. CDR1 is MNHNS and CDR2 is SASEGT in the germline V gene. The V end was cut by 2 bases, the J end by 0 bases, with 20 bases between. Here the CDR3 DNA reads TGTGCCAGCAGTGAATGGGCGGGACTAGCACTAAGCTCCTATAATTCACCCCTCCACTTT. Translating it yields CASSEWAGLALSSYNSPLHF.

Regarding this clone: This sample also contains other DNA sequences that code for the same CDR3. CDR3 DNA: TGCGCCAGCAGCCAAGATAGCGGCCTCAGTCAAGAGACCCAGTACTTC. It is translated as CASSQDSGLSQETQYF. The J gene is TRBJ2-5, the V gene TRBV4-3; weak D call: TRBD2 (6 bases). The CDR3 has 16 residues. V lost 0 bases and J lost 2, with 13 bases in between. The germline CDR1 and CDR2 sequences are LGHNA and YSLEER.

V usage is TRBV20-1 and J usage is TRBJ2-1, with D tentatively TRBD1 (5 bases). The CDR3 sequence is 11 residues long. CDR1 DFQATT and CDR2 SNEGSKA come from the germline V gene (reference sequence). The V end lost 8 bases, the J end lost 7 bases, and 12 bases lay between the germline ends. CDR3 sequence reads: CSPWGGNEQFF. The CDR3 DNA follows: TGCAGTCCTTGGGGCGGAAATGAGCAGTTCTTC.